This T cell receptor (beta chain) was profiled in a study of CD8 T cells in Susac syndrome. V lost 4 bases, J lost 4 bases, and 1 base stayed unmatched. CDR3 size: 13 residues. Germline-derived CDR1 and CDR2 are MNHEY and SMNVEV (reference sequence). Random hexamers were used to reverse transcribe the RNA input (about 0.45 to 1 ug). MiXCR, applied by TCRdb to the immunoSEQ multiplex PCR reads, yields one record per CDR3 protein. The sample lists about 430,000 distinct CDR3 sequences, 75% to 90% seen once, with 0.09% to 0.15% in the top ten. TCR beta sequences were obtained from blood CD8+ and CD4+ T cells. The multiple sclerosis controls were treatment-naive patients with relapsing-remitting disease that was stable or active.

This sequence originates from a human donor with multiple sclerosis. Material: CD8+ T cells from PBMCs. The chain recombines TRBV27 with TRBJ1-1; 9 bases fit TRBD1. CDR3 nucleotides: TGTGCCAGCAGTTGGGACAGGGTCACTGAAGCTTTCTTT. Translated, it gives CASSWDRVTEAFF.